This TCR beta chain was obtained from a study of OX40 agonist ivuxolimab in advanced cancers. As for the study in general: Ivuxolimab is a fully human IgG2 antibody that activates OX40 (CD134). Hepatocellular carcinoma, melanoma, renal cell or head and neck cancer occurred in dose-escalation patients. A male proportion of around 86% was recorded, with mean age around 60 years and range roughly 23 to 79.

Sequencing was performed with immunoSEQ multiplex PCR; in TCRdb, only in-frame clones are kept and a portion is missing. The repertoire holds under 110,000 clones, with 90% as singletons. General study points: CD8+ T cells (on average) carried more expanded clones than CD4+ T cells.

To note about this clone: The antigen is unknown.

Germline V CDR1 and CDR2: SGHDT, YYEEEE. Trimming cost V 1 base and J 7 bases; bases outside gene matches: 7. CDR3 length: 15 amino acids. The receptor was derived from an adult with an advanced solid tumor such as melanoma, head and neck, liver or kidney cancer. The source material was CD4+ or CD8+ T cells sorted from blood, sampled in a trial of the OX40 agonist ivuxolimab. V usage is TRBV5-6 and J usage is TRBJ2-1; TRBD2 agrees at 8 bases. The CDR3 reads CASSLTGGLLNEQFF. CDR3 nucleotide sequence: TGTGCCAGCAGCTTGACGGGGGGGTTATTAAATGAGCAGTTCTTC.